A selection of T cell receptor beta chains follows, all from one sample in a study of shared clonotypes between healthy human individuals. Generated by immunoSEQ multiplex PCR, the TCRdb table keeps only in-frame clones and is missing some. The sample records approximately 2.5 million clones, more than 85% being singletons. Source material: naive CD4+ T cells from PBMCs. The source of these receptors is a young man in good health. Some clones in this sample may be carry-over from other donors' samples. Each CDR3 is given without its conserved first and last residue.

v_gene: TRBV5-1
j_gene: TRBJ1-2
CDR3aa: ASSLVGADYGYT

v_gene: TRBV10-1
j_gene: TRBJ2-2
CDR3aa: ASRPKNTGELF

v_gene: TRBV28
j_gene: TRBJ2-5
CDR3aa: ASSWGTSQETQY

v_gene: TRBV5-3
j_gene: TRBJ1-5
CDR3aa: ARRRQGNNSNQPQH

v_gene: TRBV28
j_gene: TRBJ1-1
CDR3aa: ALIGRDGTEAF

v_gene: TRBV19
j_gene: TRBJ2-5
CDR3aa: ASKKREGLETQY

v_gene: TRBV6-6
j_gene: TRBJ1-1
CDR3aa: ASTLPGDTEAF

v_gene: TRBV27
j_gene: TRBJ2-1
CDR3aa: ASGKNQLQEQF

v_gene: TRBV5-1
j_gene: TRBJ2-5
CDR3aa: ASSLGGLQETQY

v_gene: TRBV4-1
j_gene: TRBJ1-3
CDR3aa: ASSLGGPGNTIY

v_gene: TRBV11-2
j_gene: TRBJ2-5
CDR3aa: ASSLTPGVGHQETQY

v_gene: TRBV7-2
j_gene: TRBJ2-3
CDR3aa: ASSGQGADTQY

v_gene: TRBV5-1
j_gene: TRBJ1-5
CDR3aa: ASSPMGGNQPQH

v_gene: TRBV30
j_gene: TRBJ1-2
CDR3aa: AWSGLTGADYGYT

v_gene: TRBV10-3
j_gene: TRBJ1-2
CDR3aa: AISESQGANYGYT

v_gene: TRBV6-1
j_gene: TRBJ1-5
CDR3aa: ASSDGLSNQPQH

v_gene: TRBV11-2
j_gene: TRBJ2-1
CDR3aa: ASSQPLAGAWGNEQF

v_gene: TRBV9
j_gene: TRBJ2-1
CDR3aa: ASSARTGNNEQF

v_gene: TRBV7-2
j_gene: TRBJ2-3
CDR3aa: ASSLAGAVDTQY

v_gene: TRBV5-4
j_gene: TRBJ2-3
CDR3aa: ASSSGITQY

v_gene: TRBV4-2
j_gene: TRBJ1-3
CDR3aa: ASSRGADSSGNTIY

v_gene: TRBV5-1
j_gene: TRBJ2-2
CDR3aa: ASSLELPRAGELF

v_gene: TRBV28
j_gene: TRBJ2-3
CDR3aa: ASFSPSGSADTQY

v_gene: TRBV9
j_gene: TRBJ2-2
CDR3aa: ASSVGVAGGQNTGELF

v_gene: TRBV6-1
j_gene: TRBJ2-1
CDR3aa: ASSLGEEDEQF

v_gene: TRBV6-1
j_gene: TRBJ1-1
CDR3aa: ASSEAGGSAEAF

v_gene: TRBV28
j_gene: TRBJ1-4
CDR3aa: ACGLSGPTNEKLF

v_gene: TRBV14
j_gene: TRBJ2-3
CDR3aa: ASSHQVLRRVNSTDTQY

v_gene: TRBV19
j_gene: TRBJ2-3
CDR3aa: ASSIYPGGTDTQY

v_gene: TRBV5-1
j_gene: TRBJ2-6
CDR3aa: ASSLTGVFSGANVLT

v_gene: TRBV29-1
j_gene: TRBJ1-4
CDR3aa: SVGRRLNEKLF

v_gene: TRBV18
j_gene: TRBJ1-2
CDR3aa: ASSPRTQRTNYGYT

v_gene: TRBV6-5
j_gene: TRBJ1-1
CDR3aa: ASSYLRHTEAF

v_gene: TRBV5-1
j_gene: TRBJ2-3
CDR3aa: ASSLASVSYGTDTQY

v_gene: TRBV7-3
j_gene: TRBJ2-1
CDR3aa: ASSLLSGSVENEQF

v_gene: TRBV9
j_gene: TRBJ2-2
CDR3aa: ASSTNSGTGELF

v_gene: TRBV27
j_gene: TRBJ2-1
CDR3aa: ASSPQGGPTEQF

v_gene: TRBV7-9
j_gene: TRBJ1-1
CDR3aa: ASSFILGQGAVGTEAF

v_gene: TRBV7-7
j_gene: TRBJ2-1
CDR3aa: ASSPRGGLLEQF

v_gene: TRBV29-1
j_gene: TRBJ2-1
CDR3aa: SVGQSNEQF

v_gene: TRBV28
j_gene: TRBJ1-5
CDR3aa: ATSSWGQPQH

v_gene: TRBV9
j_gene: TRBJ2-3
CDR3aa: ASSVALAGITDTQY

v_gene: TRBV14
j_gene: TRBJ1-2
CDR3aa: ASSPTRYGYT

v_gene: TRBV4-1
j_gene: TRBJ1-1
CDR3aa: ASSQPWGDTNTEAF

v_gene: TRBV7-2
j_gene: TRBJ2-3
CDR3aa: ASSLELGTQY

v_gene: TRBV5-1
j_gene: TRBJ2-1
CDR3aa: ASRAVSSGSMIWDEQF

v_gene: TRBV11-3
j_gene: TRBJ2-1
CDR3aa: ASSYFSGTNNEQF

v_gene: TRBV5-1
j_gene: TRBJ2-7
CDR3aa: ASSWGTGYEQY

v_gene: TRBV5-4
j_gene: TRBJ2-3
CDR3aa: ASSFAGGITDTQY

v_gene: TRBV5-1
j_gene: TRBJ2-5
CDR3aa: ASSLLGVAETQY

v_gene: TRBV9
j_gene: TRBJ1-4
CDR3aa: ASSVEAGGTGEKLF

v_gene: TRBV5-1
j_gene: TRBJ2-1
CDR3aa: ASSPTSGSVNEQF

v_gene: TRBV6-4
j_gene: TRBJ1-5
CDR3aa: ASSITGDQPQH

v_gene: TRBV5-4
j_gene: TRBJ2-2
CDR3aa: ASSAAAASGTNTGELF

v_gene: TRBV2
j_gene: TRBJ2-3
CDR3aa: ASSDLSTDTQY

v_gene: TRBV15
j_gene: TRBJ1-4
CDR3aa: ATSRSWTATNEKLF

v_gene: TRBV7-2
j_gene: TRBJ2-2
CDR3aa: ASSLVWRRDTGELF

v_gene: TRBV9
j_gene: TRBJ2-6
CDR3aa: ASSVLGSSGANVLT

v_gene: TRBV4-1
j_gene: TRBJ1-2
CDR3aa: ASSQGDYGYT